The clone carrying this T cell receptor beta chain was recorded a few times. Its matching antigen is unknown. This beta chain represents an off-target read in a library built for alpha chains; its size is of limited meaning. This sample was included in a study of spatial heterogeneity in lung cancer. The overall study: A unique TCR and UMI combination showed up more than ten times in raw reads, on average.

MiXCR was run by TCRdb on the 5' RACE reads, yielding one entry per CDR3 protein. The table lists some 800 distinct CDR3 sequences, about 15% of them singletons. Time point in this sample: sample taken at primary tumor resection. Samples came from about 72 TRACERx patients with untreated early-stage lung cancer. General study results and limits: Counts of expanded alpha and beta TCRs within tumors tracked the tumor nonsynonymous mutation count.

This receptor was taken from a male donor with early-stage non-small cell lung cancer. The sample consisted of lung tumor tissue, taken at surgery.

CDR3 DNA sequence: TGTGCCAGCAGTTATGGACTAGCGGGAGTGTCCGGGGAGCTGTTTTTT. Translating it yields CASSYGLAGVSGELFF. The J gene is TRBJ2-2, the V gene TRBV27; 13 bases are a match to TRBD2. From germline, CDR1 is MNHEY and CDR2 SMNVEV (reference sequence). Trimming at V came to 4 bases and at J to 6 bases, leaving 5 bases not matched to a gene. CDR3 size: 16 residues.